The present T cell receptor beta chain was sequenced within a study of cytomegalovirus exposure and HLA in healthy donors. On the study more broadly: Earlier, 95 million to 120 million unique TCR beta sequences were recovered from approximately 180 million T cells by an analysis. Study observations and caveats: In vitro experiments confirmed that three CMV-associated chains were specific for CMV antigens.

The PCR contained 60 Vbeta and 13 Jbeta primers. The repertoire was sequenced with immunoSEQ multiplex PCR; TCRdb's copy has only in-frame clones and lacks some. The sample gives about 120,000 clones, approximately 78% of which show up once; nearly 8.5% is in the top ten. The germline V gene encodes CDR1 SSHAT and CDR2 FNYEAQ (reference sequence). Trimming took off 2 bases at V and 5 bases at J, with 7 bases between the two ends. The CDR3 is 13 amino acids. The study sampled nominally healthy donors, though unrecorded immune exposures were likely. With respect to this clone: The antigen remains undetermined.

This chain links TRBV7-7 with TRBJ2-1; D is undetermined. The clonotype comes from a woman between 40 and 55 years old in good health and CMV-seropositive. Material: PBMCs. CDR3 sequence (DNA): TGTGCCAGCAGCTTATCGCGGAACAATGAGCAGTTCTTC. This translates into CASSLSRNNEQFF.